A single sample is the source of the 17 T cell receptor beta chains below, sequenced in a study of cytomegalovirus exposure and HLA in healthy donors. The study ran its PCR with 60 Vbeta and 13 Jbeta primers. Libraries were prepared by immunoSEQ multiplex PCR; TCRdb keeps only in-frame clonotypes and omits some of them. The table shows around 190,000 clones, with approximately 80% occurring only once. Sequencing input: PBMCs. The source is a woman aged 25-40 years in good health and CMV-seropositive.

The V and J genes are TRBV7-3 and TRBJ2-1; a possible D gene is TRBD1 (6 bases). Between the trimmed V and J ends, which lost 6 bases and 2 bases, there was a span of 17 bases. In germline, CDR1 is SGHTA, CDR2 FQGTGA. There are 16 residues in the CDR3. The CDR3 DNA sequence: TGTGCCAGCAGTTCGTGGGGGCGAGCTCCCTACAATGAGCAGTTCTTC. Residues: CASSSWGRAPYNEQFF.

In DNA form, the CDR3 reads TGCGCCAGCAGCTTTACTTTAGCGGGGATTAACACCGGGGAGCTGTTTTTT. It yields the protein CASSFTLAGINTGELFF. V is TRBV5-1 and J is TRBJ2-2, with 8 bases lining up with TRBD2. CDR1 and CDR2 (germline): SGHRS, YFSETQ. The V segment lost 2 bases and the J segment 2 bases; nucleotides outside the gene matches: 8. The CDR3 runs 17 residues.

The rearrangement links TRBV30 to TRBJ1-2, with 10 bases aligning to TRBD1. This CDR3 contains 14 residues. The junction had 7 bases not matched to a gene; V was cut back by 2 bases and J by 7 bases. CDR1 is GTSNPN, CDR2 SVGIG, per germline (reference sequence). Here the CDR3 DNA reads TGTGCCTGGAGTCCGGGACAGGGGCTTAGTGGCTACACCTTC. Translated: CAWSPGQGLSGYTF. The variable domain in full, completed from reference TRBV30 and TRBJ1-2, reads SQTIHQWPATLVQPVGSPLSLECTVEGTSNPNLYWYRQAAGRGLQLLFYSVGIGQISSEVPQNLSASRPQDRQFILSSKKLLLSDSGFYLCAWSPGQGLSGYTFGSGTRLTVV.

The V gene is TRBV11-3, the J gene TRBJ1-3; D call uncertain. CDR1 SGHNT and CDR2 YENEEA come from the germline V gene. V was shortened by 3 bases and J by 0 bases, with 15 bases between the two germline ends. The CDR3 extends over 17 amino acids. The CDR3: CASSFSNFPVSGNTIYF. In nucleotides, the CDR3 is TGTGCCAGCAGCTTTTCCAACTTCCCGGTCTCTGGAAACACCATATATTTT.

This clone was counted a single time. For the CDR3, the DNA is TGCGCCAGCAGCCAAGGTGGGGGACAGGGCCTTTCCCGCTCTTACGAGCAGTACTTC. Its protein product is CASSQGGGQGLSRSYEQYF. The chain is built from TRBV4-1 and TRBJ2-7, with 9 positions matching TRBD1. The CDR3 extends over 19 amino acids. V shed 1 base and J 4 bases; nucleotides not matched to a gene: 17. Germline CDR1 MGHRA, CDR2 YSYEKL.

V and J are TRBV5-6 and TRBJ1-4, with D possibly matching TRBD1 (6 bases). Germline V gives CDR1 SGHDT, CDR2 YYEEEE. The ends were cut back, 3 bases at V and 2 bases at J, with 14 bases in the middle. This CDR3 has 16 residues. The CDR3 region is CASSWGTGTTNEKLFF. DNA of the CDR3: TGTGCCAGCAGCTGGGGAACAGGGACCACTAATGAAAAACTGTTTTTT.

The chain carries TRBV28 and TRBJ1-6, with D unclear. The CDR3 spans 15 residues. The ends were cut back, 6 bases at V and 5 bases at J, with 14 bases in the middle. CDR1 and CDR2 (germline): MDHEN, SYDVKM. CDR3 DNA sequence: TGTGCCAGCAGCCCCAGAGGGTCAGATAATTCACCCCTCCACTTT. This sequence encodes CASSPRGSDNSPLHF.

This clone has only a few counts. The J gene is TRBJ1-1, the V gene TRBV29-1; D not certain. Germline V gene data show CDR1 as SQVTM and CDR2 as ANQGSEA. The V end was cut by 7 bases, the J end by 1 base, with 10 bases between. This CDR3 comprises 12 residues. This chain's CDR3 is CSGMTRNTEAFF. In nucleotides, the CDR3 is TGCAGCGGAATGACAAGGAACACTGAAGCTTTCTTT.

The chain recombines TRBV19 with TRBJ1-3, with 8 bases lining up with TRBD1. Trimming at V came to 6 bases and at J to 0 bases, leaving 7 bases not matched to a gene. CDR3 length: 16 amino acids. Germline V gene sequence: CDR1 LNHDA, CDR2 SQIVND (reference sequence). CDR3 bases: TGTGCCAGTAGCCCGGACAGGGCCGCCTCTGGAAACACCATATATTTT. As protein: CASSPDRAASGNTIYF.

The V call is TRBV11-2, the J call TRBJ2-7; D remains unclear. Trimming took 5 bases from V and 0 from J, leaving 8 bases between them. Germline lookup yields CDR1 SGHAT and CDR2 FQNNGV. The CDR3 is 13 residues long. The CDR3 is CASSVISSYEQYF. The CDR3 region has the DNA TGTGCCAGCAGCGTAATCAGCTCCTACGAGCAGTACTTC. The full variable domain, its missing parts supplied by reference TRBV11-2 and TRBJ2-7, is EAGVAQSPRYKIIEKRQSVAFWCNPISGHATLYWYQQILGQGPKLLIQFQNNGVVDDSQLPKDRFSAERLKGVDSTLKIQPAKLEDSAVYLCASSVISSYEQYFGPGTRLTVT.

The gene calls are TRBV2 and TRBJ1-6; D remains unclear. From germline, CDR1 is SNHLY and CDR2 FYNNEI. The CDR3 sequence is 13 residues long. The V and J ends lost 4 bases and 9 bases respectively, with 10 bases between them. The CDR3: CASSVGSSSPLHF. The CDR3 DNA is TGTGCCAGCAGTGTGGGCAGTAGTTCACCCCTCCACTTT.

The chain uses TRBV28 and TRBJ2-7; 12 bases fit TRBD2. The CDR3 consists of 16 residues. Germline V CDR1 and CDR2: MDHEN, SYDVKM. V dropped 4 bases and J dropped 5; count of bases not matched to a gene: 9. This CDR3 reads CASSSSRLAGVDEQYF. In DNA form, the CDR3 reads TGTGCCAGCAGTTCCTCCAGACTAGCGGGAGTAGACGAGCAGTACTTC.

Details on this clone: Other nucleotide sequences from this sample produce the same CDR3. This chain links TRBV7-8 with TRBJ2-1; tentative D call: TRBD1 (6 bases). This CDR3 spans 13 amino acids. Germline V gene data show CDR1 as SGHVS and CDR2 as FQNEAQ. Trimming took 6 bases from V and 6 from J, leaving 12 bases between them. CDR3 bases: TGTGCCAGCAGTAGCAGGGGTGGCAATGAGCAGTTCTTC. It encodes CASSSRGGNEQFF.

The V gene is TRBV4-1, the J gene TRBJ1-1; D possibly corresponds to TRBD1 (5 bases). The length of the CDR3 is 16 residues. V lost 0 bases and J 4 bases, leaving 15 bases between the germline ends. From germline, CDR1 is MGHRA and CDR2 YSYEKL. As DNA, the CDR3 is TGCGCCAGCAGCCAAGATCGGGTAGGGGTACCCACTGAAGCTTTCTTT. It translates to CASSQDRVGVPTEAFF.

V is TRBV7-2 and J is TRBJ2-2; D is perhaps TRBD1 (5 bases). The CDR3 consists of 16 residues. Trimming took 0 bases from V and 5 from J, leaving 13 bases between them. Germline V gene data show CDR1 as SGHTA and CDR2 as FQGNSA. CDR3 DNA: TGTGCCAGCAGCTTAGCTATGCGTCAGGGTACCGGGGAGCTGTTTTTT. Translation gives CASSLAMRQGTGELFF.

The V and J genes are TRBV4-1 and TRBJ1-3; 7 nucleotides match TRBD1. The CDR3 has 16 amino acids. The germline V gene encodes CDR1 MGHRA and CDR2 YSYEKL. V lost 4 bases to trimming and J lost 3 bases; unmatched junction nucleotides: 9. As DNA, the CDR3 is TGCGCCAGCAGCCCAGAATCGACAGGGTTTGGAAACACCATATATTTT. This translates into CASSPESTGFGNTIYF.

The genes are TRBV7-3 and TRBJ2-5, with TRBD1 identical over 7 bases. The CDR3 covers 13 residues. Germline V CDR1 and CDR2: SGHTA, FQGTGA. J was trimmed by 5 bases and V by 5 bases; bases with no gene match: 5. The CDR3 protein is CASSPTGDETQYF. For the CDR3, the DNA is TGTGCCAGCAGCCCTACAGGGGACGAGACCCAGTACTTC.